These 26 T cell receptor beta chains came from one sample sequenced in a study of shared clonotypes between healthy human individuals. CD45RO-negative cells were positively selected for CCR7, leaving out terminally differentiated effector memory CD45RA+ cells. The repertoire was sequenced with immunoSEQ multiplex PCR; TCRdb's copy has only in-frame clones and lacks some. In the table there are approximately 2,000,000 clones, roughly 93% of which are singletons. The sequenced sample consisted of naive CD8+ T cells from PBMCs. These receptors were collected from a man younger than 30 in good health. Some clones in this sample may be carry-over from other donors' samples.

This chain joins TRBV29-1 and TRBJ1-2, with a weak D call TRBD1 (5 bases). Germline V gene sequence: CDR1 SQVTM, CDR2 ANQGSEA. This CDR3 comprises 13 residues. The ends were cut back, 7 bases at V and 0 bases at J, with 12 bases in the middle. The CDR3 spells CSADSTPNYGYTF. The CDR3, as DNA: TGCAGCGCCGACAGCACCCCTAACTATGGCTACACCTTC.

The V and J genes are TRBV2 and TRBJ2-5; D is uncertain. V lost 3 bases and J lost 0, with 11 bases in between. This CDR3 contains 15 residues. Germline V gene data show CDR1 as SNHLY and CDR2 as FYNNEI. DNA of the CDR3: TGTGCCAGCAGTGATGAAACTTTGTACCAAGAGACCCAGTACTTC. This translates into CASSDETLYQETQYF.

In the case of this clone: In the same sample, other DNA sequences code for this CDR3. J is TRBJ2-7 and V is TRBV27; weak D call: TRBD2 (6 bases). CDR3 length equals 13 residues. V was trimmed by 4 bases and J by 7 bases, leaving 14 bases between them. The germline gives CDR1 MNHEY, CDR2 SMNVEV (reference sequence). The CDR3 here is CASSSGGWGEQYF. In DNA form, the CDR3 reads TGTGCCAGCAGTTCCGGGGGTTGGGGGGAGCAGTACTTC.

The CDR3 reads CASTGRNNEQYF. The CDR3 bases are TGTGCCAGCACCGGACGGAATAACGAGCAGTACTTC. The rearrangement links TRBV6-6 to TRBJ2-7; no reliable D call. The CDR3 consists of 12 residues. Trimming removed 7 bases from V and 5 bases from J, with 12 bases in between. The germline CDR1 and CDR2 sequences are MNHNY and SVGAGI (reference sequence).

The gene calls are TRBV6-6 and TRBJ2-7; 8 bases agree with TRBD2. The germline V gene encodes CDR1 MNHNY and CDR2 SVGAGI (reference sequence). This CDR3 contains 15 residues. Trimming removed 0 bases from V and 7 bases from J; junction bases left unmatched: 8. This chain's CDR3 is CASSYSPGLVREQYF. In DNA form, the CDR3 reads TGTGCCAGCAGTTACTCTCCGGGACTAGTGCGTGAGCAGTACTTC.

The V call is TRBV30, the J call TRBJ2-7; weak D call: TRBD1 (6 bases). Germline CDR1 reads GTSNPN; CDR2 reads SVGIG (reference sequence). Trimming removed 0 bases from V and 4 bases from J, with 16 bases in between. The length of the CDR3 is 15 residues. The CDR3 nucleotides read TGTGCCTGGAGTGTACGGAGGCAGGGGCTATACGAGCAGTACTTC. It codes for CAWSVRRQGLYEQYF.

The gene calls are TRBV9 and TRBJ1-4, with unresolved D. Germline CDR1 SGDLS, CDR2 YYNGEE. V shed 0 bases and J shed 7 bases, with 10 bases lying between them. The CDR3 totals 14 residues. The CDR3 nucleotides read TGTGCCAGCAGCGTAGGGCCGGAAGGTGAAAAACTGTTTTTT. Amino acids: CASSVGPEGEKLFF.

A single count supports this clone. The chain employs TRBV11-2 and TRBJ2-1, with 13 bases lining up with TRBD2. Unmatched junction bases numbered 9, after V lost 5 bases and J lost 2 bases. Per germline, CDR1 SGHAT and CDR2 FQNNGV. The CDR3 runs 18 residues. The CDR3: CASSDGLAGVGPYNEQFF. CDR3 coding DNA: TGTGCCAGCAGCGACGGACTAGCGGGAGTGGGGCCCTACAATGAGCAGTTCTTC. Complete variable domain (other parts from reference TRBV11-2 and TRBJ2-1): EAGVAQSPRYKIIEKRQSVAFWCNPISGHATLYWYQQILGQGPKLLIQFQNNGVVDDSQLPKDRFSAERLKGVDSTLKIQPAKLEDSAVYLCASSDGLAGVGPYNEQFFGPGTRLTVL.

The V gene is TRBV27, the J gene TRBJ1-1; TRBD1 is a possible D gene (6 bases). CDR3 length: 15 amino acids. Germline V gene sequence: CDR1 MNHEY, CDR2 SMNVEV (reference sequence). Trimming left V 6 bases short and J 3 bases short, with 17 bases between. The CDR3 bases are TGTGCCAGCAGGAGCCTGACAGGCCCCTACACTGAAGCTTTCTTT. Translation gives CASRSLTGPYTEAFF.

The V gene is TRBV7-9, the J gene TRBJ2-7; no reliable D call. Trimming took 4 bases from V and 8 from J, leaving 12 bases between them. This CDR3 has 12 residues. Germline V CDR1 and CDR2: SEHNR, FQNEAQ (reference sequence). The chain's CDR3 is CASSSYAGQQYF. CDR3 sequence (DNA): TGTGCCAGCAGCTCGTACGCCGGGCAGCAGTACTTC. Supplemented by reference TRBV7-9 and TRBJ2-7, the full variable domain reads DTGVSQNPRHKITKRGQNVTFRCDPISEHNRLYWYRQTLGQGPEFLTYFQNEAQLEKSRLLSDRFSAERPKGSFSTLEIQRTEQGDSAMYLCASSSYAGQQYFGPGTRLTVT.

This rearrangement joins TRBV4-1 to TRBJ1-1; no definite D call. Germline-derived CDR1 and CDR2 are MGHRA and YSYEKL. V was cut by 0 bases and J by 3 bases, with 11 bases left in between. This CDR3 has 15 residues. In nucleotides, the CDR3 is TGCGCCAGCAGCCAAGAGCCATGGAGCTACACTGAAGCTTTCTTT. Residues: CASSQEPWSYTEAFF.

The V call is TRBV23-1, the J call TRBJ2-2; D is undetermined. TRBV23-1 is assigned to the ORF class and has an uncertain function. Trimming removed 0 bases from V and 6 bases from J, with 11 bases in between. This CDR3 has 15 residues. The CDR3, as DNA: TGCGCCAGCAGTCAATCCCGGGTACCCCCCGGGGAGCTGTTTTTT. Protein sequence: CASSQSRVPPGELFF.

The chain joins TRBV19 to TRBJ2-1; 14 nucleotides match TRBD2. Germline V gene lookup returns CDR1 LNHDA and CDR2 SQIVND (reference sequence). V gave up 10 bases and J gave up 8 bases; unmatched junction bases: 10. The CDR3 is 15 residues long. The CDR3 nucleotides read TGTGCCACCGGGACTAGCGGGAGCGGGATCGATGAGCAGTTCTTC. Translated: CATGTSGSGIDEQFF.

This rearrangement joins TRBV7-9 to TRBJ1-2; D gene unclear. The CDR3 covers 17 residues. Germline V gives CDR1 SEHNR, CDR2 FQNEAQ (reference sequence). The V gene lost 5 bases and the J gene lost 4 bases, with 23 bases spanning the gap. Written as DNA, the CDR3 is TGTGCCAGCAGCCCCCAACACACACGCAACCTAGGCTATGGCTACACCTTC. This codes for CASSPQHTRNLGYGYTF.

The genes are TRBV6-1 and TRBJ2-1; 7 bases are shared with TRBD1. The germline CDR1 and CDR2 sequences are MNHNS and SASEGT. V was pared by 6 bases and J by 6 bases, with 11 bases of the junction left unmatched. CDR3 size: 15 residues. The CDR3 spells CASRMDRLIGNEQFF. CDR3 coding DNA: TGTGCCAGCAGGATGGACAGGCTTATCGGCAATGAGCAGTTCTTC.

This clone was detected only a few times. The chain uses TRBV9 and TRBJ1-5; no definite D call. Germline V lookup: CDR1 SGDLS, CDR2 YYNGEE. The V end was cut by 4 bases, the J end by 1 base, with 12 bases between. There are 15 residues in the CDR3. The CDR3 sequence is CASSPQGVSNQPQHF. The CDR3 DNA sequence: TGTGCCAGCAGCCCTCAAGGTGTGAGCAATCAGCCCCAGCATTTT.

The chain has TRBV7-2 and TRBJ1-4; D remains ambiguous. The CDR3 covers 15 residues. Trimming took off 1 base at V and 6 bases at J, with 12 bases between the two ends. Germline V CDR1 and CDR2: SGHTA, FQGNSA. This CDR3 is CASSLVGIKDEKLFF. The CDR3 DNA reads TGTGCCAGCAGCTTAGTAGGCATAAAGGATGAAAAACTGTTTTTT.

The chain employs TRBV28 and TRBJ2-7, with 14 bases fitting TRBD2. CDR1 is MDHEN, CDR2 SYDVKM, per germline. J lost 3 bases, V lost 2 bases, and 9 bases had no gene match. There are 18 residues in the CDR3. In nucleotides, the CDR3 is TGTGCCAGCAGTTTACCCGGACTAGCGGGAGGCCCTAACTACGAGCAGTACTTC. Encoded protein: CASSLPGLAGGPNYEQYF. The full variable domain, with the rest looked up from reference TRBV28 and TRBJ2-7, is DVKVTQSSRYLVKRTGEKVFLECVQDMDHENMFWYRQDPGLGLRLIYFSYDVKMKEKGDIPEGYSVSREKKERFSLILESASTNQTSMYLCASSLPGLAGGPNYEQYFGPGTRLTVT.

This chain links TRBV13 with TRBJ2-7, with a weak D call TRBD1 (7 bases). V dropped 8 bases and J dropped 5 bases, with 13 bases sitting between them. Per germline, CDR1 PRHDT and CDR2 FYEKMQ (reference sequence). This CDR3 is built from 12 residues. CDR3 sequence: CASGGGLDEQYF. CDR3 bases: TGTGCCAGCGGAGGGGGCCTCGACGAGCAGTACTTC.

The V call is TRBV7-8, the J call TRBJ2-3; D may be TRBD1 (5 bases). CDR3 length equals 14 residues. Trimming removed 5 bases from V and 2 bases from J, with 11 bases in between. Looked up from germline, CDR1 is SGHVS and CDR2 is FQNEAQ. CDR3 DNA: TGTGCCAGCAGCGTCAGGGCTACCACAGATACGCAGTATTTT. As protein: CASSVRATTDTQYF.

The count of this clone is one. The gene calls are TRBV4-1 and TRBJ2-5; D call uncertain. The CDR3 has 14 amino acids. The V gene lost 3 bases and the J gene lost 5 bases, with 13 bases spanning the gap. Germline V gene sequence: CDR1 MGHRA, CDR2 YSYEKL. The CDR3 DNA reads as TGCGCCAGCAGCCAGTCCCGGGTTTCGGAGACCCAGTACTTC. Amino acids: CASSQSRVSETQYF.

This chain joins TRBV19 and TRBJ2-1; 7 positions agree with TRBD2. Germline lookup yields CDR1 LNHDA and CDR2 SQIVND (reference sequence). The J segment lost 3 bases and the V segment lost 5 bases, leaving 4 bases of the junction unmatched. The CDR3 extends over 14 amino acids. This CDR3 reads CASSQLANYNEQFF. The DNA for the CDR3 is TGTGCCAGTAGTCAACTAGCGAACTACAATGAGCAGTTCTTC.

V is TRBV28 and J is TRBJ2-7; D gene uncertain. The CDR3 spans 13 residues. The V end lost 6 bases, the J end lost 6 bases, and 15 bases lay between the germline ends. In germline, CDR1 is MDHEN, CDR2 SYDVKM. The CDR3 reads CASRTPEVGEQYF. CDR3 DNA sequence: TGTGCCAGCAGAACCCCAGAGGTCGGCGAGCAGTACTTC.

This clone was seen only once. Other DNA sequences in this specimen translate into the identical CDR3. The chain carries TRBV6-5 and TRBJ2-7; D uncertain. The CDR3 is 11 amino acids. V lost 0 bases and J lost 7, with 4 bases in between. CDR1 and CDR2 (germline): MNHEY, SVGAGI. CDR3 DNA: TGTGCCAGCAGTTACTCGGGTGAGCAGTACTTC. It encodes CASSYSGEQYF.

This clone was recorded a few times. This sample includes further DNA sequences coding for the same CDR3. J is TRBJ2-7 and V is TRBV10-1, with TRBD1 identical over 7 bases. The germline gives CDR1 WNHNN, CDR2 SYGVQD (reference sequence). The CDR3 is 15 amino acids. J gave up 1 base and V 3 bases, and 6 bases lay outside the gene matches. The CDR3 sequence: CASSERAGGSYEQYF. CDR3 DNA: TGCGCCAGCAGTGAACGGGCAGGGGGATCCTACGAGCAGTACTTC.

A single count supports this clone. The chain uses TRBV19 and TRBJ2-7; 9 bases line up with TRBD1. The V segment lost 3 bases and the J segment 3 bases; nucleotides outside the gene matches: 6. This CDR3 has 15 amino acids. Germline values: CDR1 LNHDA, CDR2 SQIVND (reference sequence). CDR3 nucleotides: TGTGCCAGTAGTATGGCCGGGACAGGGTTCTACGAGCAGTACTTC. Translation gives CASSMAGTGFYEQYF.